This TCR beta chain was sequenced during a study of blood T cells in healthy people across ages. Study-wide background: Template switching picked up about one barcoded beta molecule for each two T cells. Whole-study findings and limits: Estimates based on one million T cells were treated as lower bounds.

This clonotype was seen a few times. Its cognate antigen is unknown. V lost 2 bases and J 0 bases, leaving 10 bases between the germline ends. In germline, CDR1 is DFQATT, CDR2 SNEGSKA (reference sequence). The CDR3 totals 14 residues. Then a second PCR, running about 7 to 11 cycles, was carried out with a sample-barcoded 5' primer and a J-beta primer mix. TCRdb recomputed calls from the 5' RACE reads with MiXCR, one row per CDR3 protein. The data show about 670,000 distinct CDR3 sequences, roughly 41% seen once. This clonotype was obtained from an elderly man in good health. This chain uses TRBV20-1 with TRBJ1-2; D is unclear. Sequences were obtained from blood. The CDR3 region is CSARYDGSNYGYTF. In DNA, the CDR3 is TGCAGTGCTAGATACGACGGATCTAACTATGGCTACACCTTC.